This T cell receptor beta chain was recovered during a study of T cell responses to AZD1222 COVID-19 vaccine. General study findings and limits: Following two doses of AZD1222, Spike-specific TCR breadth and depth rose. Nearly half of unique spike-specific TCRs reportedly avoided B.1.351 and B.1.1.7 mutated regions.

The length of the CDR3 is 14 residues. Germline V gene lookup returns CDR1 SGHDT and CDR2 YYEEEE. The germline V and J ends were trimmed by 1 base and 6 bases, with 13 bases remaining between them. Analysis merged second doses at about 4 or about 12 weeks. Only in-frame clones appear in the TCRdb table, and some are missing; sequencing was by immunoSEQ multiplex PCR. The sample contains 130,000 or so clones, roughly 92% of which appear only once. Of note for this clone: Antigen unknown.

This chain connects TRBV5-6 to TRBJ1-1, with D maybe TRBD1 (6 bases). The clonotype originates from an adult who received the AZD1222 COVID-19 vaccine. Specimen: peripheral blood, collected 28 days after the second AZD1222 dose. The CDR3 region is CASSLLVGAPEAFF. The CDR3 coding sequence is TGTGCCAGCAGCTTGCTGGTGGGGGCCCCTGAAGCTTTCTTT.